Listed here are 24 T cell receptor beta chains from one sample, sequenced in a study of CD8+CD57+ T cells in acquired aplastic anemia. Patients picked for sequencing had shown CD8+CD57+ cell expansion detected by flow cytometry. The use of genomic DNA as template underpinned the TCR beta VDJ and CDR3 profiling. TCRdb reprocessed the reads via MiXCR and lists one record per CDR3 protein. Of just over 150,000 distinct CDR3 sequences listed, 45% to 50% were seen once; the top ten hold about 30%. The specimen sequenced was sorted CD4+, CD8+, or CD8+CD57+ T cells (not recorded which) from PBMCs. These receptors all come from a human donor with aplastic anemia.

The chain combines TRBV10-3 with TRBJ1-2; the D is unclear. This CDR3 spans 13 amino acids. Trimming stripped 6 bases from V and 2 bases from J, with 10 bases between. CDR1 is ENHRY and CDR2 is SYGVKD in the germline V gene. CDR3 residues: CAISPDTNYGYTF. The CDR3 bases are TGTGCCATCAGCCCAGACACGAACTATGGCTACACCTTC.

Only a few counts were recorded for this clonotype. V usage is TRBV10-3 and J usage is TRBJ2-1; the match to TRBD2 covers 9 bases. The CDR3 contains 14 residues. Germline loops: CDR1 ENHRY, CDR2 SYGVKD. V lost 8 bases, J lost 5 bases, and 7 bases stayed unmatched. CDR3 nucleotides: TGTGCCATCGGGGCTAGCGGGGTAGACAATGAGCAGTTCTTC. Its protein product is CAIGASGVDNEQFF.

This clonotype was counted at least ten times. The V and J genes are TRBV19 and TRBJ2-7; TRBD1 agrees at 11 bases. V shed 4 bases and J 3 bases; nucleotides not matched to a gene: 5. The V gene's germline CDR1 is LNHDA and CDR2 SQIVND (reference sequence). There are 15 residues in the CDR3. In DNA form, the CDR3 reads TGTGCCAGTAGTACTCCGGGGACAGGGGGCTACGAGCAGTACTTC. Translating it yields CASSTPGTGGYEQYF.

This clonotype came up a few times. This chain connects TRBV28 to TRBJ2-7, with 7 positions matching TRBD2. The CDR3 contains 13 residues. The V gene end was trimmed by 3 bases and the J gene end by 5 bases; junction bases not matched to a gene: 4. Germline lookup yields CDR1 MDHEN and CDR2 SYDVKM. The CDR3 reads CASSFPGTNEQYF. For the CDR3, the DNA is TGTGCCAGCAGTTTCCCAGGGACTAACGAGCAGTACTTC.

This clonotype was seen repeatedly, ten times or more. The V and J genes are TRBV7-9 and TRBJ2-7, with D maybe TRBD1 (5 bases). The CDR3 is 14 residues long. CDR1 SEHNR and CDR2 FQNEAQ come from the germline V gene (reference sequence). Trimming removed 4 bases at V and 3 bases at J, with 13 bases between. This CDR3 reads CASSSLHDSYEQYF. Written as DNA, the CDR3 is TGTGCCAGCAGCTCCCTTCATGACAGCTACGAGCAGTACTTC.

This clonotype appeared a single time. The CDR3 coding sequence is TGTGCCATCAGAGCACAGCGGCACTACTCCTACAATGAGCAGTTCTTC. Its translation is CAIRAQRHYSYNEQFF. This chain joins TRBV10-3 and TRBJ2-1, with D perhaps matching TRBD2 (5 bases). Per germline, CDR1 ENHRY and CDR2 SYGVKD. With 6 bases removed from V and 0 bases from J, the gap between germline ends came to 15 bases. This CDR3 has 16 amino acids.

The gene calls are TRBV27 and TRBJ1-1; the D is unclear. CDR1 MNHEY and CDR2 SMNVEV come from the germline V gene (reference sequence). The germline V and J ends were trimmed by 10 bases and 5 bases, with 17 bases remaining between them. This CDR3 comprises 13 residues. In nucleotides, the CDR3 is TGTGCCACCGCCTCCGGGGTCCGGACTGAAGCTTTCTTT. This sequence encodes CATASGVRTEAFF.

This chain connects TRBV2 to TRBJ2-5; 9 bases match TRBD1. Matching the DNA end better, TRBJ2-3 makes the J call doubtful. The CDR3 consists of 14 residues. CDR1 and CDR2 (germline): SNHLY, FYNNEI. CDR3 in DNA: TGTGCCAGCAGCTGGACAGGGGCGCGGGATACGCAGTATTTT. Translation gives CASSWTGARDTQYF.

For this clonotype: The junction departs from germline at one end; a sequencing error may be responsible. The rearrangement links TRBV3-1 to TRBJ1-4; perhaps TRBD1 as D (5 bases). The CDR3 has 18 residues. Germline CDR1 is LGHDT and CDR2 is YNNKEL (reference sequence). The CDR3 sequence: CANSQDRKLGGTYEKLFF. The DNA of the CDR3 is TGTGCCAACAGCCAAGATCGAAAGCTTGGGGGGACTTATGAAAAACTGTTTTTT.

The genes are TRBV25-1 and TRBJ2-7; 8 bases fit TRBD2. The CDR3 extends over 16 amino acids. Germline assignment: CDR1 MGHDK and CDR2 SYGVNS. The trim removed 4 bases at V and 6 bases at J, leaving 14 bases unmatched. The CDR3 sequence: CASSVSTGRAGGEQYF. As DNA, the CDR3 is TGTGCCAGCAGTGTCAGCACTGGCCGGGCGGGAGGCGAGCAGTACTTC.

This clonotype was recorded at least ten times. V is TRBV24-1 and J is TRBJ2-3; no clear D gene. This CDR3 is 15 amino acids long. Between the trimmed V and J ends, which lost 3 bases and 11 bases, there was a span of 20 bases. Germline V CDR1 and CDR2: KGHDR, SFDVKD. The DNA of the CDR3 is TGTGCCACCAGTGATAAGGGCAGGTGGGGATCGGGGCAGTATTTT. Translation: CATSDKGRWGSGQYF.

Remarks on this clonotype: Its ends do not fully match the called genes, so a read error is possible. As DNA, the CDR3 is TGTGGAAAGACGGGATTCAAAAACATTCAGTACTTC. The encoded protein is CGKTGFKNIQYF. The V call is TRBV20-1, the J call TRBJ2-3; D may be TRBD2 (5 bases). TRBJ2-4 explains the end of the DNA better; the J call may be wrong. The germline V gene encodes CDR1 DFQATT and CDR2 SNEGSKA (reference sequence). The CDR3 has 12 amino acids.

This clonotype was observed a handful of times. This sequence joins TRBV5-1 and TRBJ1-5; D ambiguous. The V end was cut by 0 bases, the J end by 0 bases, with 13 bases between. The CDR3 spans 17 residues. Germline values: CDR1 SGHRS, CDR2 YFSETQ. The CDR3 here is CASSLDGFGNSNQPQHF. DNA for the CDR3: TGCGCCAGCAGCTTGGATGGTTTCGGAAATAGCAATCAGCCCCAGCATTTT.

The chain employs TRBV19 and TRBJ2-1; D gene unclear. Trimming left V 7 bases short and J 4 bases short, with 11 bases between. The germline V gene encodes CDR1 LNHDA and CDR2 SQIVND (reference sequence). CDR3 length: 13 residues. The CDR3 protein is CASNQDGYNEQFF. CDR3 coding DNA: TGTGCCAGTAACCAGGACGGTTACAATGAGCAGTTCTTC. Full variable domain (rest looked up from reference TRBV19 and TRBJ2-1): DGGITQSPKYLFRKEGQNVTLSCEQNLNHDAMYWYRQDPGQGLRLIYYSQIVNDFQKGDIAEGYSVSREKKESFPLTVTSAQKNPTAFYLCASNQDGYNEQFFGPGTRLTVL.

This sequence joins TRBV20-1 and TRBJ1-1; TRBD1 matches at 9 bases. Germline V lookup: CDR1 DFQATT, CDR2 SNEGSKA (reference sequence). CDR3 length equals 12 residues. The trim removed 3 bases at V and 7 bases at J, leaving 3 bases unmatched. CDR3 protein: CSARGQGGEAFF. The CDR3 coding sequence is TGCAGTGCTAGGGGACAGGGAGGTGAAGCTTTCTTT.

The V gene is TRBV11-2, the J gene TRBJ2-3, with TRBD2 matching over 10 bases. The CDR3 has 18 residues. The J segment lost 2 bases and the V segment lost 1 base, leaving 9 bases of the junction unmatched. Germline V CDR1 and CDR2: SGHAT, FQNNGV. The CDR3 sequence: CASSLGGRAGGPTDTQYF. CDR3 in DNA: TGTGCCAGCAGCTTAGGTGGGAGAGCGGGAGGGCCCACAGATACGCAGTATTTT.

The chain recombines TRBV20-1 with TRBJ2-3; no clear D. Looked up from germline, CDR1 is DFQATT and CDR2 is SNEGSKA (reference sequence). The V end was cut by 1 base, the J end by 8 bases, with 10 bases between. The CDR3 extends over 12 amino acids. The CDR3, as DNA: TGCAGTGCTAGAGCCGCCACTGGTACGCAGTATTTT. As protein: CSARAATGTQYF.

The chain recombines TRBV6-5 with TRBJ1-6, with D tentatively TRBD1 (6 bases). In germline, CDR1 is MNHEY, CDR2 SVGAGI. The germline V and J ends were trimmed by 4 bases and 7 bases, with 14 bases remaining between them. This CDR3 has 15 residues. CDR3 protein: CASSLGGEENSPLHF. CDR3 nucleotide sequence: TGTGCCAGCAGTTTGGGGGGCGAAGAGAATTCACCCCTCCACTTT.

Only a few counts were recorded for this clonotype. This chain joins TRBV9 and TRBJ1-3; D remains ambiguous. The V end was cut by 4 bases, the J end by 1 base, with 18 bases between. This CDR3 region has 17 residues. Germline V lookup: CDR1 SGDLS, CDR2 YYNGEE. The CDR3 protein is CASSPYGSYMSGNTIYF. In DNA form, the CDR3 reads TGTGCCAGCAGCCCATACGGGAGCTATATGTCTGGAAACACCATATATTTT.

The V call is TRBV7-9, the J call TRBJ2-7; D not certain. V dropped 4 bases and J dropped 2 bases, with 6 bases sitting between them. Germline-derived CDR1 and CDR2 are SEHNR and FQNEAQ (reference sequence). The CDR3 has 12 residues. The CDR3 DNA is TGTGCCAGCAGCTCCTCTGCCTACGAGCAGTACTTC. This gives the protein CASSSSAYEQYF.

The sample holds many counts of this clonotype. The V call is TRBV6-5, the J call TRBJ2-5; 8 nucleotides line up with TRBD1. CDR3 length equals 15 residues. Germline values: CDR1 MNHEY, CDR2 SVGAGI. After removal of 2 bases from V and 2 bases from J, the junction contained 4 bases not matched to a gene. Here the CDR3 DNA reads TGTGCCAGCAGTTACGGGCACAGGGGGCAAGAGACCCAGTACTTC. Protein sequence: CASSYGHRGQETQYF.

For the CDR3, the DNA is TGCAGCGTTGAAGATACGTCGGGGAACACTGAAGCTTTCTTT. Translation gives CSVEDTSGNTEAFF. V usage is TRBV29-1 and J usage is TRBJ1-1; D unclear. The V and J ends lost 0 bases and 1 base respectively, with 9 bases between them. Germline-derived CDR1 and CDR2 are SQVTM and ANQGSEA. The CDR3 consists of 14 residues.

DNA for the CDR3: TGTGCCAGCAGCTCCCTCGCCCTCGACGGGACCCAGTACTTC. Amino acid sequence: CASSSLALDGTQYF. The chain carries TRBV7-3 and TRBJ2-5; D gene uncertain. The CDR3 totals 14 residues. CDR1 and CDR2 from the germline V gene are SGHTA and FQGTGA. Trimming took 4 bases from V and 7 from J, leaving 16 bases between them.

In its sample, this clonotype was seen many times. The CDR3: CASSLGQGPDTQYF. The CDR3, as DNA: TGTGCCAGCAGCTTAGGGCAGGGACCAGATACGCAGTATTTT. The chain links TRBV7-9 to TRBJ2-3, with D tentatively TRBD1 or TRBD2 (5 bases each). The CDR3 extends over 14 amino acids. Trimming pared 1 base from V and 4 bases from J, leaving 9 bases between. Germline CDR1 SEHNR, CDR2 FQNEAQ (reference sequence).